This T cell receptor (beta chain) stems from a study of shared clonotypes between healthy human individuals. V dropped 6 bases and J dropped 0; count of bases not matched to a gene: 6. The CDR3 sequence is 15 residues long. CDR1 is KGHSH and CDR2 is LQKENI in the germline V gene. Turning to this clone: Its specificity is not known. Other DNA sequences of this sample code for an identical CDR3.

TCRdb's table, derived via immunoSEQ multiplex PCR, lists solely in-frame clones and lacks some. The repertoire holds over a million clones, about 77% seen once, with around 1.5% in the top ten. Points from the study as a whole: With a handful of donors compared, about 5.2% of naive CD4 clonotypes were shared.

The chain is built from TRBV18 and TRBJ2-3; 7 bases fit TRBD2. The sequence was collected from a man between 18 and 35 years old in good health. Material: memory CD4+ T cells sorted from blood. Subset defined: CD45RA-negative fraction. CDR3 nucleotides: TGTGCCAGCTCTCCCAGCGGGACTAGCACAGATACGCAGTATTTT. Translating gives CASSPSGTSTDTQYF.